The 5 T cell receptor beta chains below come from one sample, sequenced in a study of siplizumab effects on memory and regulatory T cells. Profiling relied on immunoSEQ multiplex PCR, and the TCRdb table lists in-frame clones only, not all of them. In the table there are 94,000 or so clones, 95% to 97% of which are singletons. Sequenced material: naive CD4+ T cells sorted from blood. The receptors were sampled from a human donor in good health.

This clone is a singleton in its sample. The chain has TRBV19 and TRBJ2-2; D uncertain. The CDR3 loop spans 16 amino acids. Germline assignment: CDR1 LNHDA and CDR2 SQIVND (reference sequence). Trimming took 7 bases from V and 7 from J, leaving 22 bases between them. The CDR3: CASTPNPSSLSGELFF. The CDR3, as DNA: TGTGCCAGTACACCAAATCCCTCTAGTTTGAGCGGGGAGCTGTTTTTT.

This rearrangement joins TRBV7-8 to TRBJ2-7; D unclear. Deletions cut 5 bases from V and 0 bases from J, with 14 bases between. CDR1 SGHVS and CDR2 FQNEAQ come from the germline V gene. CDR3 length: 15 residues. The CDR3 loop is CASSPKRPNSYEQYF. The CDR3 DNA follows: TGTGCCAGCAGCCCCAAACGACCGAACTCCTACGAGCAGTACTTC.

This rearrangement joins TRBV10-3 to TRBJ2-1; D tentatively reads TRBD1 or TRBD2 (5 bases each). The CDR3 is made up of 16 amino acids. Germline CDR1 and CDR2: ENHRY and SYGVKD. V gave up 6 bases and J gave up 2 bases, with 17 bases separating them. The CDR3 loop reads CAIRRKTGTAYNEQFF. The CDR3 nucleotides read TGTGCCATCAGGCGCAAAACCGGGACGGCCTACAATGAGCAGTTCTTC.

The chain links TRBV7-9 to TRBJ1-2, with D perhaps TRBD1 (5 bases). Germline assignment: CDR1 SEHNR and CDR2 FQNEAQ (reference sequence). V was clipped by 1 base and J by 0 bases, with 15 bases between them. This CDR3 region has 17 residues. The chain's CDR3 is CASSLGFTGETNYGYTF. Written as DNA, the CDR3 is TGTGCCAGCAGCTTAGGATTCACAGGAGAAACTAACTATGGCTACACCTTC.

This sequence joins TRBV23-1 and TRBJ1-5; 12 bases map to TRBD1. TRBV23-1 falls under the ORF class, with uncertain function. With V trimmed by 4 bases and J by 0 bases, 10 bases remained unmatched. This CDR3 is built from 19 residues. CDR3 amino acids: CASSRTPGQGANSNQPQHF. DNA of the CDR3: TGCGCCAGCAGTCGAACCCCGGGACAGGGGGCAAATAGCAATCAGCCCCAGCATTTT.